One and the same sample provided the 25 T cell receptor beta chains below, sequenced in a study of Graves' ophthalmopathy and Graves' hyperthyroidism. As the template, RNA transcripts were used to amplify TCR beta CDR3 regions. HTBI-primed RT-PCR formed the first round, and a multiplex PCR formed the second. TCRdb re-analysed the multiplex PCR reads in MiXCR, keeping a single row per CDR3 protein. This sample has over 450,000 distinct CDR3 sequences, with about 15% found just once. Sequencing was done on a sample of blood. Source of these receptors: a woman in her twenties or thirties with Graves' ophthalmopathy.

This clonotype came up many times. V gene TRBV5-1 combines with J gene TRBJ1-6; TRBD1 agrees at 7 bases. V lost 4 bases to trimming and J lost 6 bases; unmatched junction nucleotides: 13. The germline CDR1 and CDR2 sequences are SGHRS and YFSETQ. CDR3 length equals 17 residues. The CDR3 region is CASSGQRRGQTNSPLHF. CDR3 sequence (DNA): TGCGCCAGCAGCGGTCAACGGCGGGGACAGACTAATTCACCCCTCCACTTT.

This clonotype was observed at least ten times. V gene TRBV12-5 combines with J gene TRBJ1-1; no clear D. The CDR3 has 12 residues. Germline V lookup: CDR1 LGHNT, CDR2 FRNRAP. V lost 1 base to trimming and J lost 7 bases, with 7 bases between them. Here the CDR3 DNA reads TGTGCTAGTGGTTTGGAAGGGATTGAAGCTTTCTTT. Encoded protein: CASGLEGIEAFF.

This clonotype was seen more than once but under ten times. The J gene is TRBJ2-2, the V gene TRBV14; D gene uncertain. The CDR3 spans 17 residues. CDR1 and CDR2 (germline): SGHDN, FVKESK. V lost 5 bases to trimming and J lost 4 bases, with 20 bases between them. In DNA, the CDR3 is TGTGCCAGCAGCGTCTATCCCCTCCGGGCTACCACCGGGGAGCTGTTTTTT. This codes for CASSVYPLRATTGELFF.

The rearrangement joins TRBV28 to TRBJ2-7, with 7 bases identical to TRBD2. The trim removed 6 bases at V and 12 bases at J, leaving 11 bases unmatched. The CDR3 sequence is 12 residues long. Germline loops: CDR1 MDHEN, CDR2 SYDVKM. The chain's CDR3 is CASSPNGGEGYF. The CDR3 DNA reads TGTGCCAGCAGCCCCAATGGTGGGGAGGGGTACTTC.

This clonotype was counted many times. The chain has TRBV30 and TRBJ2-7, with no clear D. In germline, CDR1 is GTSNPN, CDR2 SVGIG (reference sequence). This CDR3 has 13 residues. Trimming pared 2 bases from V and 2 bases from J, leaving 10 bases between. The CDR3 DNA sequence: TGTGCCTGGAGTCCAGACACCGCCTACGAGCAGTACTTC. Its translation is CAWSPDTAYEQYF.

Comment on this clonotype: Since a much larger clone is just one base distant, this may be a read error. The J gene is TRBJ2-7, the V gene TRBV20-1; D gene ambiguous. Looked up from germline, CDR1 is DFQATT and CDR2 is SNEGSKA (reference sequence). V lost 3 bases, J lost 4 bases, and 13 bases lay in between. The CDR3 length is 13 residues. As DNA, the CDR3 is TGCAGTGCTAGTCCCGGACGCAGGTACGAGCAGTACTTC. As protein: CSASPGRRYEQYF.

The chain is built from TRBV7-2 and TRBJ1-5; D unresolved. The CDR3 sequence is 15 residues long. Per germline, CDR1 SGHTA and CDR2 FQGNSA. V was shortened by 5 bases and J by 3 bases, with 14 bases between the two germline ends. CDR3 protein: CASSPGQAINQPQHF. In DNA form, the CDR3 reads TGTGCCAGCAGCCCCGGGCAGGCCATCAATCAGCCCCAGCATTTT. The full variable domain, in which reference TRBV7-2 and TRBJ1-5 provide the parts outside the CDR3, is GAGVSQSPSNKVTEKGKDVELRCDPISGHTALYWYRQSLGQGLEFLIYFQGNSAPDKSGLPSDRFSAERTGGSVSTLTIQRTQQEDSAVYLCASSPGQAINQPQHFGDGTRLSIL.

This clonotype has ten or more counts. The chain combines TRBV28 with TRBJ1-6; TRBD1 is a possible D gene (6 bases). Trimming stripped 6 bases from V and 13 bases from J, with 13 bases between. The germline V gene has CDR1 MDHEN and CDR2 SYDVKM. The CDR3 is 12 amino acids. CDR3 nucleotide sequence: TGTGCCAGCAGCGACAGGAGTTCGCCCCTCCACTTT. Protein: CASSDRSSPLHF.

Many counts were recorded for this clonotype. The rearrangement links TRBV11-2 to TRBJ1-1; D not certain. Germline assignment: CDR1 SGHAT and CDR2 FQNNGV. The V end lost 5 bases, the J end lost 6 bases, and 16 bases lay between the germline ends. CDR3 size: 14 residues. CDR3 DNA: TGTGCCAGCAGCCCGGACCGACTCGGGGCTGAAGCTTTCTTT. The encoded protein is CASSPDRLGAEAFF.

The rearrangement links TRBV3-1 to TRBJ2-7; TRBD2 agrees at 8 bases. This CDR3 comprises 17 residues. CDR1 LGHDT and CDR2 YNNKEL come from the germline V gene (reference sequence). V dropped 4 bases and J dropped 1; count of bases not matched to a gene: 12. CDR3: CASSPTPGLAGSYEQYF. The CDR3 DNA sequence: TGTGCCAGCAGCCCCACACCAGGGTTAGCGGGATCCTACGAGCAGTACTTC.

This clonotype came up many times. The V and J genes are TRBV19 and TRBJ2-6; 9 nucleotides line up with TRBD1. The junction had 5 bases not matched to a gene; V was cut back by 4 bases and J by 1 base. Germline loops: CDR1 LNHDA, CDR2 SQIVND (reference sequence). The CDR3 sequence is 17 residues long. CDR3 DNA: TGTGCCAGTAGTACCGGGACAGGGATTTCTGGGGCCAACGTCCTGACTTTC. It encodes CASSTGTGISGANVLTF.

This clonotype was counted many times. V is TRBV30 and J is TRBJ1-2, with D hard to call. The CDR3 has 13 residues. Per germline, CDR1 GTSNPN and CDR2 SVGIG (reference sequence). V was trimmed by 0 bases and J by 4 bases, leaving 9 bases between them. The CDR3 DNA is TGTGCCTGGAGTGTTCTAAGTGGCTATGGCTACACCTTC. Translated, it gives CAWSVLSGYGYTF.

This clonotype was seen at least ten times. This sequence joins TRBV20-1 and TRBJ1-1; tentatively, D is TRBD1 (6 bases). V was shortened by 3 bases and J by 0 bases, with 11 bases between the two germline ends. This CDR3 region has 14 residues. Germline V lookup: CDR1 DFQATT, CDR2 SNEGSKA (reference sequence). The CDR3 here is CSARLQGMNTEAFF. In nucleotides, the CDR3 is TGCAGTGCTAGGCTGCAGGGGATGAACACTGAAGCTTTCTTT.

This clonotype was observed at least ten times. V and J are TRBV29-1 and TRBJ1-2, with D maybe TRBD1 (5 bases). CDR1 and CDR2 (germline): SQVTM, ANQGSEA. V was pared by 6 bases and J by 6 bases, with 11 bases between. The CDR3 has 11 amino acids. CDR3 sequence (DNA): TGCAGCGTAGTTACGGGGCATGGCTACACCTTC. Translated, it gives CSVVTGHGYTF. Variable domain in full (rest from reference TRBV29-1 and TRBJ1-2): SAVISQKPSRDICQRGTSLTIQCQVDSQVTMMFWYRQQPGQSLTLIATANQGSEATYESGFVIDKFPISRPNLTFSTLTVSNMSPEDSSIYLCSVVTGHGYTFGSGTRLTVV.

Here the CDR3 DNA reads TGTGCCAGCAGCTTACTTGGAGGGCGGACCCAGTACTTC. It is translated as CASSLLGGRTQYF. V gene TRBV7-8 combines with J gene TRBJ2-5; D is possibly TRBD2 (6 bases). The CDR3 runs 13 residues. Germline V CDR1 and CDR2: SGHVS, FQNEAQ. Trimming stripped 2 bases from V and 7 bases from J, with 11 bases between. The full variable domain, completed using reference TRBV7-8 and TRBJ2-5, is GAGVSQSPRYKVAKRGQDVALRCDPISGHVSLFWYQQALGQGPEFLTYFQNEAQLDKSGLPSDRFFAERPEGSVSTLKIQRTQQEDSAVYLCASSLLGGRTQYFGPGTRLLVL.

This clonotype was seen many times. The CDR3 loop is CASSQPIQDSPLHF. The CDR3 bases are TGCGCCAGCAGCCAACCTATACAGGATTCACCCCTCCACTTT. This rearrangement joins TRBV4-1 to TRBJ1-6; D may be TRBD1 (5 bases). The CDR3 runs 14 residues. The germline V gene encodes CDR1 MGHRA and CDR2 YSYEKL. The V gene lost 2 bases and the J gene lost 8 bases, with 10 bases spanning the gap.

This clonotype has ten or more counts. This may arise from a read error, as a much more abundant clone is one base away. The V and J genes are TRBV6-1 and TRBJ2-5; D is unresolved. V was cut by 5 bases and J by 3 bases, with 4 bases left in between. Germline V lookup: CDR1 MNHNS, CDR2 SASEGT. The CDR3 has 11 residues. Here the CDR3 reads CASSYEETQYF. In DNA, the CDR3 is TGTGCCAGCAGTTACGAAGAGACCCAGTACTTC.

The V and J genes are TRBV18 and TRBJ2-2; D gene unclear. The CDR3 is made up of 15 amino acids. V gave up 3 bases and J gave up 2 bases, with 10 bases separating them. Germline V gene data show CDR1 as KGHSH and CDR2 as LQKENI. The CDR3 reads CASSPPRANTGELFF. DNA of the CDR3: TGTGCCAGCTCACCGCCCCGGGCCAACACCGGGGAGCTGTTTTTT.

This clonotype was detected many times. This rearrangement joins TRBV12-3 or TRBV12-4 to TRBJ2-7; 11 bases match TRBD2. The ends lost 5 bases at V and 3 bases at J; junction bases unmatched: 6. CDR3 length: 15 residues. The CDR3, as DNA: TGTGCCAGCAGTCCTAGCGGGGGGCTTTTCTACGAGCAGTACTTC. Translated, it gives CASSPSGGLFYEQYF.

This clonotype came up many times. The chain is built from TRBV7-9 and TRBJ2-7; D is perhaps TRBD2 (5 bases). V lost 2 bases and J lost 5, with 13 bases in between. Germline V gene sequence: CDR1 SEHNR, CDR2 FQNEAQ (reference sequence). The CDR3 runs to 14 residues. The CDR3 is CASSLSGRSHEQYF. CDR3 DNA sequence: TGTGCCAGCAGCTTAAGCGGTCGTTCGCACGAGCAGTACTTC.

There are many counts of this clonotype. The chain has TRBV30 and TRBJ1-2; D may be TRBD1 (6 bases). The CDR3 is 13 amino acids. Germline V gene data show CDR1 as GTSNPN and CDR2 as SVGIG (reference sequence). Trimming removed 4 bases at V and 0 bases at J, with 9 bases between. CDR3 sequence reads: CAWTGTTNYGYTF. The CDR3 region has the DNA TGTGCCTGGACCGGGACAACTAACTATGGCTACACCTTC.

This chain links TRBV9 with TRBJ1-6; 7 bases align to TRBD1. CDR3 length: 15 amino acids. The germline V gene has CDR1 SGDLS and CDR2 YYNGEE. V was clipped by 0 bases and J by 8 bases; unmatched bases: 5. CDR3: CASSVEARGDSPLHF. In nucleotides, the CDR3 is TGTGCCAGCAGCGTAGAGGCCAGGGGGGATTCACCCCTCCACTTT. The whole variable domain, remainder taken from reference TRBV9 and TRBJ1-6, is DSGVTQTPKHLITATGQRVTLRCSPRSGDLSVYWYQQSLDQGLQFLIQYYNGEERAKGNILERFSAQQFPDLHSELNLSSLELGDSALYFCASSVEARGDSPLHFGNGTRLTVT.

This clonotype appeared a few times. This chain links TRBV18 with TRBJ1-1, with D possibly matching TRBD1 (6 bases). CDR1 and CDR2 from the germline V gene are KGHSH and LQKENI. The CDR3 runs to 15 residues. V dropped 2 bases and J dropped 1 base, with 11 bases sitting between them. CDR3 sequence: CASSPRGGQNTEAFF. CDR3 sequence (DNA): TGTGCCAGCTCACCAAGGGGGGGCCAGAACACTGAAGCTTTCTTT.

This clonotype has ten or more counts. The chain employs TRBV19 and TRBJ2-7, with D tentatively TRBD2 (6 bases). Germline V lookup: CDR1 LNHDA, CDR2 SQIVND (reference sequence). V lost 3 bases and J 4 bases, leaving 31 bases between the germline ends. The CDR3 length is 20 residues. CDR3 sequence reads: CASSMGRLARRTPGGYEQYF. DNA for the CDR3: TGTGCCAGTAGTATGGGACGGCTTGCGCGGCGGACCCCAGGAGGGTACGAGCAGTACTTC.

This clonotype was found many times. The chain recombines TRBV28 with TRBJ1-5, with 8 positions matching TRBD1. V shed 6 bases and J 4 bases; nucleotides not matched to a gene: 8. This CDR3 has 15 amino acids. Germline lookup yields CDR1 MDHEN and CDR2 SYDVKM. DNA of the CDR3: TGTGCCAGCAGACCGACAGGGGTCGGTAATCAGCCCCAGCATTTT. It translates to CASRPTGVGNQPQHF.